The 7 T cell receptor beta chains below all came from one sample that was sequenced in a study of blood T cell repertoires in COVID-19. Sequencing used immunoSEQ multiplex PCR; TCRdb keeps in-frame clones, though not all of them. The table has around 270,000 clones, 80% to 85% seen once. The sequencing input was peripheral blood. Receptors were obtained from a person aged 65 to 85 with COVID-19, enrolled during active disease.

The chain is built from TRBV9 and TRBJ2-2, with D possibly matching TRBD1 (6 bases). This CDR3 is 15 amino acids long. Deletions cut 0 bases from V and 4 bases from J, with 10 bases between. Per the germline V gene, CDR1 is SGDLS and CDR2 is YYNGEE. CDR3 DNA: TGTGCCAGCAGCGTAGGGACAGCGAGCACCGGGGAGCTGTTTTTT. Translating gives CASSVGTASTGELFF.

This clone showed up just once. The chain recombines TRBV5-4 with TRBJ2-2, with 12 nucleotides matching TRBD1. With 3 bases clipped from V and 4 bases from J, the junction kept 1 base outside the gene matches. The CDR3 spans 15 residues. The germline V gene encodes CDR1 SGHNT and CDR2 YYREEE (reference sequence). The CDR3 protein is CASSWDRGRTGELFF. As DNA, the CDR3 is TGTGCCAGCAGCTGGGACAGGGGGCGCACCGGGGAGCTGTTTTTT.

Worth noting for this clone: The same CDR3 can be traced to other DNA sequences in this sample. The chain carries TRBV7-3 and TRBJ2-2, with 7 bases fitting TRBD1. The CDR3 has 13 residues. Germline CDR1 is SGHTA and CDR2 is FQGTGA. V shed 5 bases and J 6 bases; nucleotides not matched to a gene: 3. CDR3 in amino acids: CASSPDRAGELFF. DNA of the CDR3: TGTGCCAGCAGCCCCGACAGGGCCGGGGAGCTGTTTTTT.

The V gene is TRBV16, the J gene TRBJ1-1; 9 nucleotides line up with TRBD1. Germline V gene data show CDR1 as KGHSY and CDR2 as FQNENV. V lost 3 bases, J lost 0 bases, and 8 bases stayed unmatched. The CDR3 is 17 residues long. Here the CDR3 DNA reads TGTGCCAGCAGCCAGGACCGGGACAGGGTGTTGAACACTGAAGCTTTCTTT. Protein sequence: CASSQDRDRVLNTEAFF.

The V gene is TRBV5-8, the J gene TRBJ2-3; 9 bases fit TRBD1. V shed 2 bases and J 2 bases; nucleotides not matched to a gene: 3. CDR3 length: 15 amino acids. CDR1 and CDR2 (germline): SGHTS, YDEGEE. The CDR3 loop is CASSLGQGPTDTQYF. The CDR3, as DNA: TGTGCCAGCAGCTTAGGACAGGGGCCCACAGATACGCAGTATTTT.

The chain recombines TRBV11-2 with TRBJ1-6; 9 nucleotides agree with TRBD1. The CDR3 consists of 19 residues. Germline V gene lookup returns CDR1 SGHAT and CDR2 FQNNGV. Unmatched junction bases numbered 13, after V lost 4 bases and J lost 3 bases. This chain's CDR3 is CASSSPTPTGGHYNSPLHF. The DNA of the CDR3 is TGTGCCAGCAGCTCCCCGACCCCTACAGGGGGCCACTATAATTCACCCCTCCACTTT.

CDR3 sequence: CAWSADTGKGPQETQYF. CDR3 DNA sequence: TGTGCCTGGAGTGCAGATACCGGAAAGGGGCCCCAAGAGACCCAGTACTTC. V is TRBV30 and J is TRBJ2-5; possibly TRBD1 for D (5 bases). Trimming stripped 1 base from V and 1 base from J, with 19 bases between. This CDR3 is 17 amino acids long. Germline-derived CDR1 and CDR2 are GTSNPN and SVGIG (reference sequence).